This T cell receptor beta chain derives from a study of blood T cell repertoires in COVID-19. Overall study: Whether acute or convalescent, the COVID-19 samples came from the United States, Italy and Spain. Sources were T cells, B-cell-depleted T cells, or PBMCs; the material itself was cDNA or gDNA.

Trimming took 6 bases from V and 5 from J; bases not matched to a gene: 7. The CDR3 runs to 15 residues. Germline values: CDR1 MDHEN, CDR2 SYDVKM. Some clones are missing from TCRdb's copy, which holds only in-frame ones; the method was immunoSEQ multiplex PCR. The sample shows 350,000 or so clones, 70% to 90% of them seen only once. Enrolled through a virtual design, the participants were between about 18 and 89 years of age and came from 24 US areas. The rearrangement joins TRBV28 to TRBJ1-4; 9 bases line up with TRBD1. This sequence originates from a woman aged 40 to 50 with acute COVID-19. Material for sequencing was PBMCs or T cells enriched from blood (not recorded which). The CDR3 spells CASSLRGTGNEKLFF. The DNA of the CDR3 is TGTGCCAGCAGCCTCAGAGGGACAGGGAATGAAAAACTGTTTTTT.